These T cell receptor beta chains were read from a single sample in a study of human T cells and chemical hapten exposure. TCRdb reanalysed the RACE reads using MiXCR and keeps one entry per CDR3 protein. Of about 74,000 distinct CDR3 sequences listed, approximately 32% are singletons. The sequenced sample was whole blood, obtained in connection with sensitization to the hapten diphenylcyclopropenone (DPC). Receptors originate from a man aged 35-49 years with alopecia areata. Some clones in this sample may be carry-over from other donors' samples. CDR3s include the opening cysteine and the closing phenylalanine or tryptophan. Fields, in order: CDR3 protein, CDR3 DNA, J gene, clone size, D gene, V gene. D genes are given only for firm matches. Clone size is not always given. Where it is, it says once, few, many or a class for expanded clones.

CSARAGGSSYEQYF | TGCAGTGCTCGAGCGGGAGGATCCTCCTACGAGCAGTACTTC | TRBJ2-7 | - | TRBD2 | TRBV20-1
CASSPRVGDGNQPQHF | TGTGCCAGCAGTCCAAGGGTTGGTGACGGCAATCAGCCCCAGCATTTT | TRBJ1-5 | few | - | TRBV28
CSARGQGFIYGYTF | TGCAGTGCTAGGGGACAGGGGTTTATCTATGGCTACACCTTC | TRBJ1-2 | - | TRBD1 | TRBV20-1
CASRMGLREGLTDTQYF | TGTGCCAGCAGGATGGGGCTGCGGGAGGGCCTCACAGATACGCAGTATTTT | TRBJ2-3 | few | TRBD2 | TRBV2
CASSSQWLAGEETQYF | TGTGCCAGCAGCTCCCAATGGCTAGCGGGAGAAGAGACCCAGTACTTC | TRBJ2-5 | few | TRBD2 | TRBV6-5
CASSRKMIGGSGANVLTF | TGTGCCAGCAGCCGGAAGATGATTGGGGGCTCTGGGGCCAACGTCCTGACTTTC | TRBJ2-6 | few | - | TRBV7-8
CSVAPSFGGEDEQYF | TGCAGCGTTGCCCCCTCGTTTGGGGGAGAAGACGAGCAGTACTTC | TRBJ2-7 | few | - | TRBV29-1
CASSFRDSNSPLHF | TGTGCCAGCAGCTTCCGGGACAGCAATTCACCCCTCCACTTT | TRBJ1-6 | few | TRBD1 | TRBV7-2
CASSEPGGPYEQFF | TGTGCCAGCAGTGAACCGGGAGGGCCCTATGAGCAGTTCTTC | TRBJ2-1 | - | TRBD2 | TRBV25-1
CASSGDRGRQETQYF | TGTGCCAGCAGTGGGGACAGGGGGCGCCAAGAGACCCAGTACTTC | TRBJ2-5 | - | TRBD1 | TRBV25-1
CASSLDSNEQFF | TGTGCCAGCAGTTTAGACAGCAATGAGCAGTTCTTC | TRBJ2-1 | - | - | TRBV12-3/TRBV12-4
CASSYSNRANQPQHF | TGTGCCAGCAGTTACTCGAACAGGGCTAATCAGCCCCAGCATTTT | TRBJ1-5 | - | - | TRBV6-2/TRBV6-3
CSAGKDREDQPQHF | TGCAGTGCTGGAAAAGACAGGGAAGATCAGCCCCAGCATTTT | TRBJ1-5 | few | TRBD1 | TRBV20-1
CASSLIGQGSTDTQYF | TGTGCCAGCAGTTTGATTGGCCAGGGGAGCACAGATACGCAGTATTTT | TRBJ2-3 | many | - | TRBV28
CATSVSGASNQPQHF | TGTGCCACCAGCGTAAGCGGAGCTAGCAATCAGCCCCAGCATTTT | TRBJ1-5 | few | - | TRBV15
CASSFRTDEQYF | TGCGCCAGCAGCTTTCGGACAGACGAGCAGTACTTC | TRBJ2-7 | few | - | TRBV5-1
CASSLRRARGEQYF | TGTGCCAGCAGTTTAAGAAGGGCTCGGGGCGAGCAGTACTTC | TRBJ2-7 | - | - | TRBV12-3/TRBV12-4
CASSRGRGVGGYTF | TGTGCCAGCAGCCGAGGACGCGGGGTTGGAGGCTACACCTTC | TRBJ1-2 | - | - | TRBV11-2
CASNLLAGGGGETQYF | TGTGCCAGCAACCTATTAGCGGGAGGGGGCGGGGAGACCCAGTACTTC | TRBJ2-5 | many | TRBD2 | TRBV6-6
CATASGVGSLSYNEQFF | TGTGCCACCGCCAGTGGGGTGGGGAGCCTCTCCTACAATGAGCAGTTCTTC | TRBJ2-1 | few | - | TRBV10-3
CASSLSLGGFNQPQHF | TGTGCCAGCAGCCTAAGCTTGGGGGGTTTCAATCAGCCCCAGCATTTT | TRBJ1-5 | few | - | TRBV12-3/TRBV12-4
CASSFPGNYGYTF | TGTGCCAGCAGTTTTCCCGGAAACTATGGCTACACCTTC | TRBJ1-2 | - | - | TRBV12-3/TRBV12-4
CASSLDRTGGYSNQPQHF | TGTGCCAGCAGCTTGGATCGGACAGGGGGGTATAGCAATCAGCCCCAGCATTTT | TRBJ1-5 | - | TRBD1 | TRBV5-8
CASSRQVGGELFF | TGTGCCAGCAGTAGACAGGTTGGCGGGGAGCTGTTTTTT | TRBJ2-2 | - | - | TRBV12-3/TRBV12-4
CSSSSGGSSYNEQFF | TGCAGCTCGAGCTCGGGCGGCAGCTCCTACAATGAGCAGTTCTTC | TRBJ2-1 | - | - | TRBV29-1
CASSLVVGSNYGYTF | TGTGCCAGCAGCTTAGTTGTCGGATCTAACTATGGCTACACCTTC | TRBJ1-2 | few | - | TRBV7-2
CASRDAGVTDTQYF | TGTGCCAGCAGGGATGCGGGAGTGACAGATACGCAGTATTTT | TRBJ2-3 | - | TRBD2 | TRBV27
CASSFPEGLNTEAFF | TGTGCCAGCAGTTTTCCGGAGGGCTTGAACACTGAAGCTTTCTTT | TRBJ1-1 | - | - | TRBV12-3/TRBV12-4
CASSWDLNNSPLHF | TGTGCCAGCAGCTGGGACCTTAATAATTCACCCCTCCACTTT | TRBJ1-6 | - | - | TRBV5-6
CASSPSGSYDNEQFF | TGTGCCAGCAGTCCAAGCGGGAGTTATGACAATGAGCAGTTCTTC | TRBJ2-1 | - | TRBD2 | TRBV28
CASSQDLRGRGYYGYTF | TGCGCCAGCAGCCAAGATCTTCGTGGCAGGGGCTACTATGGCTACACCTTC | TRBJ1-2 | few | - | TRBV4-3
CSARKQREGISYEQYF | TGCAGTGCTAGAAAGCAGCGGGAGGGCATCTCCTACGAGCAGTACTTC | TRBJ2-7 | - | TRBD2 | TRBV20-1
CASSLPGTSGSDEQFF | TGTGCCAGCAGTTTACCCGGGACTAGCGGGAGTGATGAGCAGTTCTTC | TRBJ2-1 | - | TRBD2 | TRBV12-3/TRBV12-4
CASSGSGRADTQYF | TGTGCCAGCAGCGGGAGTGGAAGGGCAGATACGCAGTATTTT | TRBJ2-3 | many | - | TRBV9
CASSLRGWTEAFF | TGTGCCAGCAGCTTAAGGGGGTGGACTGAAGCTTTCTTT | TRBJ1-1 | few | - | TRBV11-2
CASSLTASYEQYF | TGTGCCAGCAGTTTAACGGCTTCCTACGAGCAGTACTTC | TRBJ2-7 | - | - | TRBV27
CASSYGLAGNTGELFF | TGTGCCAGCAGTTATGGACTAGCGGGAAACACCGGGGAGCTGTTTTTT | TRBJ2-2 | - | TRBD2 | TRBV27
CASSLWGPGTQYF | TGTGCCAGCAGCTTGTGGGGCCCCGGGACCCAGTACTTC | TRBJ2-5 | few | - | TRBV5-6
CSANQLAGGQETQYF | TGCAGTGCTAACCAGCTAGCGGGAGGACAAGAGACCCAGTACTTC | TRBJ2-5 | few | TRBD2 | TRBV20-1
CASSAYSGTSANEQFF | TGTGCCAGCAGTGCATATTCCGGGACCTCGGCCAATGAGCAGTTCTTC | TRBJ2-1 | once | - | TRBV25-1